These 23 T cell receptor beta chains were all obtained from the same sample, sequenced in a study of identical twins. TCRdb reanalysed the 5' RACE reads using MiXCR and keeps one entry per CDR3 protein. The table records a few hundred thousand distinct CDR3 sequences, approximately 13% of them present only once. This same sample was also taken into another study, of yellow fever vaccine responses in identical twins.

Source material: CD8+ T cells sorted from blood. The source of these receptors is a woman aged 18-35 years in good health.

This clonotype was counted between two and nine times. The rearrangement joins TRBV5-1 to TRBJ2-7, with D possibly matching TRBD1 (6 bases). The CDR3 runs 13 residues. The V gene's germline CDR1 is SGHRS and CDR2 YFSETQ. V lost 6 bases and J lost 7, with 17 bases in between. CDR3: CASTARGAMEQYF. For the CDR3, the DNA is TGCGCCAGCACTGCCAGGGGCGCGATGGAGCAGTACTTC.

The genes are TRBV29-1 and TRBJ2-5; 9 nucleotides line up with TRBD2. This CDR3 contains 15 residues. V was clipped by 2 bases and J by 7 bases; unmatched bases: 11. The V gene's germline CDR1 is SQVTM and CDR2 ANQGSEA. CDR3 DNA sequence: TGCAGCGTTGAAAAAGCGGGGGGCGACCCGGGGACCCAGTACTTC. Translation: CSVEKAGGDPGTQYF.

This clonotype was seen many times. V usage is TRBV4-1 and J usage is TRBJ2-2; D is unresolved. The germline V and J ends were trimmed by 1 base and 4 bases, with 16 bases remaining between them. Germline-derived CDR1 and CDR2 are MGHRA and YSYEKL. This CDR3 region has 17 residues. CDR3 DNA: TGCGCCAGCAGCCAAGGACTCAGTACAATAGTCACCGGGGAGCTGTTTTTT. It codes for CASSQGLSTIVTGELFF.

This clonotype showed up many times. This chain links TRBV6-1 with TRBJ2-1; 7 positions match TRBD2. Germline assignment: CDR1 MNHNS and CDR2 SASEGT. V trimming: 3 bases; J trimming: 2 bases; junction bases outside the gene matches: 4. The CDR3 has 15 amino acids. CDR3 sequence: CASSDTSAPYNEQFF. CDR3 nucleotide sequence: TGTGCCAGCAGTGATACTAGCGCGCCCTACAATGAGCAGTTCTTC.

This clonotype has just a few counts. J is TRBJ2-7 and V is TRBV9, with TRBD2 identical over 11 bases. Germline-derived CDR1 and CDR2 are SGDLS and YYNGEE. The V and J ends lost 3 bases and 0 bases, in that order; junction bases with no gene match: 2. The CDR3 consists of 15 residues. CDR3 bases: TGTGCCAGCAGCGCCGGACTAGCGGGCTCCTACGAGCAGTACTTC. Protein: CASSAGLAGSYEQYF.

V usage is TRBV9 and J usage is TRBJ2-1; 8 positions agree with TRBD2. This CDR3 has 15 amino acids. V shed 2 bases, J shed 5 bases, and the junction held 6 bases outside the gene matches. The V gene's germline CDR1 is SGDLS and CDR2 YYNGEE. The CDR3 DNA reads TGTGCCAGCAGCGTTAGCGGGACAACAAACAATGAGCAGTTCTTC. Protein: CASSVSGTTNNEQFF.

This clonotype has only a few counts. V usage is TRBV27 and J usage is TRBJ2-7; no definite D call. The CDR3 covers 13 residues. Trimming pared 0 bases from V and 5 bases from J, leaving 8 bases between. The germline V gene has CDR1 MNHEY and CDR2 SMNVEV (reference sequence). The CDR3 nucleotides are TGTGCCAGCAGTTTATCGGCGACCCACGAGCAGTACTTC. Its protein is CASSLSATHEQYF.

This clonotype has at least ten counts. This sequence joins TRBV12-3 or TRBV12-4 and TRBJ1-2, with D perhaps matching TRBD1 (6 bases). This CDR3 has 15 residues. Trimming stripped 3 bases from V and 1 base from J, with 12 bases between. The CDR3 DNA is TGTGCCAGCAGTTTGTACAGGGCTTTTAACTATGGCTACACCTTC. Protein sequence: CASSLYRAFNYGYTF.

Only a few counts were recorded for this clonotype. The rearrangement links TRBV27 to TRBJ2-3; D possibly corresponds to TRBD1 (5 bases). The V end lost 6 bases, the J end lost 1 base, and 11 bases lay between the germline ends. Germline lookup yields CDR1 MNHEY and CDR2 SMNVEV (reference sequence). The CDR3 covers 14 residues. CDR3 sequence (DNA): TGTGCCAGCAGAGGGGCCCTAGGCACAGATACGCAGTATTTT. Encoded protein: CASRGALGTDTQYF.

This clonotype was seen a few times. J is TRBJ2-3 and V is TRBV20-1; the D is unclear. Germline-derived CDR1 and CDR2 are DFQATT and SNEGSKA (reference sequence). The CDR3 length is 13 residues. The V end lost 3 bases, the J end lost 6 bases, and 13 bases lay between the germline ends. The CDR3 DNA reads as TGCAGTGCTAGTGTCCCAGTTGAGGATACGCAGTATTTT. This encodes CSASVPVEDTQYF.

CDR3 in DNA: TGCAGTGCTCCGCAATCGTCCAATATGAACACTGAAGCTTTCTTT. This gives the protein CSAPQSSNMNTEAFF. The rearrangement uses TRBV20-1 and TRBJ1-1; unclear D gene. CDR1 and CDR2 from the germline V gene are DFQATT and SNEGSKA (reference sequence). V was pared by 5 bases and J by 0 bases, with 16 bases between. CDR3 length: 15 amino acids.

The gene calls are TRBV7-8 and TRBJ2-2, with unresolved D. Trimming took 5 bases from V and 5 from J, leaving 18 bases between them. This CDR3 has 16 residues. Germline V gives CDR1 SGHVS, CDR2 FQNEAQ. CDR3 sequence (DNA): TGTGCCAGCAGCCTGGACCTTTGGAGCGTGACCGGGGAGCTGTTTTTT. This translates into CASSLDLWSVTGELFF.

This clonotype appeared many times. The chain uses TRBV4-1 and TRBJ1-4; a weak D match, TRBD1 (6 bases). CDR1 MGHRA and CDR2 YSYEKL come from the germline V gene. The V end was cut by 7 bases, the J end by 5 bases, with 14 bases between. The CDR3 length is 14 residues. CDR3 amino acids: CASTHRQANEKLFF. CDR3 bases: TGCGCCAGCACCCATAGACAGGCGAATGAAAAACTGTTTTTT.

This clonotype has a handful of counts. V gene TRBV6-5 combines with J gene TRBJ2-1; D is perhaps TRBD2 (5 bases). Looked up from germline, CDR1 is MNHEY and CDR2 is SVGAGI. This CDR3 spans 14 amino acids. The germline V and J ends were trimmed by 6 bases and 7 bases, with 16 bases remaining between them. CDR3 in DNA: TGTGCCAGCAGCACCGGGATCCTAGGGAATGAGCAGTTCTTC. This translates into CASSTGILGNEQFF.

The DNA for the CDR3 is TGTGCCAGCAGTGATACAGAGACGAACACCGGGGAGCTGTTTTTT. Translating it yields CASSDTETNTGELFF. The chain is built from TRBV6-1 and TRBJ2-2; D not resolved. Germline loops: CDR1 MNHNS, CDR2 SASEGT. The V gene lost 3 bases and the J gene lost 0 bases, with 8 bases spanning the gap. There are 15 residues in the CDR3.

The sample holds many counts of this clonotype. This chain joins TRBV12-3 or TRBV12-4 and TRBJ2-1; D not resolved. V was pared by 0 bases and J by 5 bases, with 8 bases between. The CDR3 extends over 14 amino acids. DNA of the CDR3: TGTGCCAGCAGTTTAGCCGGCTCTAACAATGAGCAGTTCTTC. It specifies CASSLAGSNNEQFF.

This clonotype has a count of ten or more. The chain couples TRBV12-3 or TRBV12-4 to TRBJ2-3; 8 positions match TRBD1. The V segment lost 4 bases and the J segment 3 bases; nucleotides outside the gene matches: 9. This CDR3 has 16 amino acids. The CDR3 reads CASSSLRQGKTDTQYF. CDR3 DNA sequence: TGTGCCAGCAGTTCCCTTCGACAGGGGAAGACAGATACGCAGTATTTT.

As to this clonotype: A much larger clone lies one base from this, so it may be a read error. The V and J genes are TRBV6-1 and TRBJ2-1, with TRBD2 as a possible D gene (6 bases). CDR1 and CDR2 from the germline V gene are MNHNS and SASEGT. CDR3 length: 13 amino acids. V lost 6 bases and J lost 4, with 10 bases in between. The CDR3 sequence is CASSPSEYNEQFF. The CDR3 DNA sequence: TGTGCCAGCAGCCCTAGCGAGTACAATGAGCAGTTCTTC.

This clonotype was seen more than once but under ten times. V is TRBV12-3 or TRBV12-4 and J is TRBJ1-2; D is ambiguous. The CDR3 extends over 14 amino acids. V was trimmed by 3 bases and J by 6 bases, leaving 14 bases between them. DNA for the CDR3: TGTGCCAGCAGTTTTAGCTGGGCCCAGGATGGCTACACCTTC. Protein product: CASSFSWAQDGYTF.

This clonotype was recorded at least ten times. The chain couples TRBV29-1 to TRBJ2-1, with 8 bases matching TRBD1. Trimming cost V 4 bases and J 8 bases; bases outside gene matches: 10. The CDR3 covers 14 residues. The germline CDR1 and CDR2 sequences are SQVTM and ANQGSEA. This chain's CDR3 is CSVGGQDSPYEQFF. In nucleotides, the CDR3 is TGCAGCGTTGGGGGACAGGACAGTCCCTATGAGCAGTTCTTC.

The chain has TRBV10-2 and TRBJ1-5, with no clear D. This CDR3 region has 16 residues. Germline loops: CDR1 WSHSY, CDR2 SAAADI. Trimming shortened V by 3 bases and J by 2 bases, and 14 bases separated the two germline ends. Here the CDR3 DNA reads TGCGCCAGCAGTGAAGGAGGGCTCCTCGGCAATCAGCCCCAGCATTTT. Protein: CASSEGGLLGNQPQHF.

On this clonotype itself: It may be a read error: a sequence one base away is much more abundant. This rearrangement joins TRBV20-1 to TRBJ2-2, with D hard to call. Per germline, CDR1 DFQATT and CDR2 SNEGSKA (reference sequence). CDR3 size: 13 residues. CDR3 DNA: TGCAGCGTGGCCAGTGTGGACACCGGGGAGCTGTTTTTT. Its translation is CSVASVDTGELFF.

The chain recombines TRBV11-2 with TRBJ2-7, with D tentatively TRBD1 (5 bases). This CDR3 is built from 15 residues. V gave up 2 bases and J gave up 3 bases, with 14 bases separating them. Germline V gene lookup returns CDR1 SGHAT and CDR2 FQNNGV. This CDR3 is CASSLSPQGSYEQYF. CDR3 nucleotide sequence: TGTGCCAGCAGCTTAAGCCCCCAGGGAAGCTACGAGCAGTACTTC.